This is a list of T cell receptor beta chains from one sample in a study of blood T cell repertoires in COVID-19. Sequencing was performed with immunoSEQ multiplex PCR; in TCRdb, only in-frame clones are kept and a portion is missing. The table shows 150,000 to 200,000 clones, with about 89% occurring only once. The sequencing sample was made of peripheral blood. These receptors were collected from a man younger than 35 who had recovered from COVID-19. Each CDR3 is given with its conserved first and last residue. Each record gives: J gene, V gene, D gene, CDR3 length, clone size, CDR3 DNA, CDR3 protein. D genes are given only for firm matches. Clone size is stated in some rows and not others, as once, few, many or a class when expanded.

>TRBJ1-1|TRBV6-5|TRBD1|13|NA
TGTGCCAGCGTTATGACAGGGGGCAGTGAAGCTTTCTTT
CASVMTGGSEAFF
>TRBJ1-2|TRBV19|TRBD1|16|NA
TGTGCCAGTAGTCATCCCGGGACAGAACTCAACTATGGCTACACCTTC
CASSHPGTELNYGYTF
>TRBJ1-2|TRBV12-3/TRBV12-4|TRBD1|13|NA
TGTGCCAGCAAACGTAGACAGGGCTATGGCTACACCTTC
CASKRRQGYGYTF
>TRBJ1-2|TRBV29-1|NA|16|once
TGCAGCGTTCTTTTGGGGAGGGGTTCTTACAGGGATGGCTACACCTTC
CSVLLGRGSYRDGYTF
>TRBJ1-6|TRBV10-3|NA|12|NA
TGTGCCATCAGTGAGAGGGGGTGGGCACTCCACTTT
CAISERGWALHF
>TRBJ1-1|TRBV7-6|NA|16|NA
TGTGCCAGCAGCTTAGTATGGGAGGGGGGGGACACTGAAGCTTTCTTT
CASSLVWEGGDTEAFF
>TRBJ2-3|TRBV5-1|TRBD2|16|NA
TGCGCCAGCAGCTCGGGACTAGTAGGGGGCACAGATACGCAGTATTTT
CASSSGLVGGTDTQYF
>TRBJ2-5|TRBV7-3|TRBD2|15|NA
TGTGCCAGCAGCTTAAGGGGACTACCCCAAGAGACCCAGTACTTC
CASSLRGLPQETQYF
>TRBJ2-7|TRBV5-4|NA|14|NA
TGTGCCAGCAGCTCAGGGGACCCCCCGTACGAGCAGTACTTC
CASSSGDPPYEQYF
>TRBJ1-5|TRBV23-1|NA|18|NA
TGCGCCAGCAGTCGCACAGGGTCGTGTCTTTTCGGCAATCAGCCCCAGCATTTT
CASSRTGSCLFGNQPQHF
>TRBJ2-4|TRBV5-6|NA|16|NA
TGTGCCAGCAGGGAAACAGGCGGCCTAGCCAAAAACATTCAGTACTTC
CASRETGGLAKNIQYF
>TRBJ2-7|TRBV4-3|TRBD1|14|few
TGCGCCAGCAGCCAAGAGGACAGGGGTTACGAGCAGTACTTC
CASSQEDRGYEQYF
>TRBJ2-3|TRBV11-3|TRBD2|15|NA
TGTGCCAGCAGCTTATCTGCGGGAGTTGGGGATACGCAGTATTTT
CASSLSAGVGDTQYF
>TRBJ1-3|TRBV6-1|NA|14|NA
TGTGCCAGCAGTGAATATGGGGGGGGAAACACCATATATTTT
CASSEYGGGNTIYF
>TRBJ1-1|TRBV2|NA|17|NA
TGTGCCAGCAGTGAACAATTTAGGACTTTAATGAACACTGAAGCTTTCTTT
CASSEQFRTLMNTEAFF
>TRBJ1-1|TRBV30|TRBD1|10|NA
TGTGCCTCTCGACAGGGGAAGGCTTTCTTT
CASRQGKAFF
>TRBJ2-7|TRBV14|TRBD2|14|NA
TGTGCCAGCAGCCCTCTAGCGGGAACCTACGAGCAGTACTTC
CASSPLAGTYEQYF
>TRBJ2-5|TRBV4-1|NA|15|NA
TGCGCCAGCAGCCAACCTTGGGCAGGACAAGAGACCCAGTACTTC
CASSQPWAGQETQYF
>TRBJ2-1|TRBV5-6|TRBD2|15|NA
TGTGCCAGCAGCTATGGGACTAGCGGTTACAATGAGCAGTTCTTC
CASSYGTSGYNEQFF
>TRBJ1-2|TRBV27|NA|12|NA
TGTGCCAGCAGTTCAGGTGGCCATGGCTACACCTTC
CASSSGGHGYTF
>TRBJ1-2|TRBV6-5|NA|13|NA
TGTGCCACTAGGGGTAGGGTGATCGACGGCTACACCTTC
CATRGRVIDGYTF
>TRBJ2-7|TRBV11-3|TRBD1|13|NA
TGTGCCAGCAGCTTCGGACAGGGTTACGAGCAGTACTTC
CASSFGQGYEQYF
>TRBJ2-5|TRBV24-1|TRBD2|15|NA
TGTGCCACCGGGACTAGCGGGACCAACCAAGAGACCCAGTACTTC
CATGTSGTNQETQYF
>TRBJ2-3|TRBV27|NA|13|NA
TGTGCCAGCAGTACTCGACAGTCAGATACGCAGTATTTT
CASSTRQSDTQYF
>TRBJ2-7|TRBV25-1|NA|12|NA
TGTGCCAGCAGCTTGACAGGTTACGAGCAGTACTTC
CASSLTGYEQYF
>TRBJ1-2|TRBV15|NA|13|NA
TGTGCCACCAGCATTGACAGGAGCTATGGCTACACCTTC
CATSIDRSYGYTF
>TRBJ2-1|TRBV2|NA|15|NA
TGTGCCAGCAGTGATTCGGGTCGGTTTTACAATGAGCAGTTCTTC
CASSDSGRFYNEQFF
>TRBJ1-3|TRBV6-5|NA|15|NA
TGTGCCAGCAGTTACGGTAGTAGCTCTGGAAACACCATATATTTT
CASSYGSSSGNTIYF
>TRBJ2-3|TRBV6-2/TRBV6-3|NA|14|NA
TGTGCCAGCAGTTATTCGGGAATCACAGATACGCAGTATTTT
CASSYSGITDTQYF
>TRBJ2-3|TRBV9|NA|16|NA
TGTGCCAGCAGCCTGACACGGAAACCTAGCACAGATACGCAGTATTTT
CASSLTRKPSTDTQYF
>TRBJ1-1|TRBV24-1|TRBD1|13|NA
TGTGCCACCAGTGACCCGGGACAGTCTGAAGCTTTCTTT
CATSDPGQSEAFF
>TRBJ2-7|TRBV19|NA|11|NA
TGTGCCACCTGGGGCGGCGTGGAGCAGTACTTC
CATWGGVEQYF
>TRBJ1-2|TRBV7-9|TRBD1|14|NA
TGTGCCAGCAGCTTAGAACAGGGGGCCTATGGCTACACCTTC
CASSLEQGAYGYTF
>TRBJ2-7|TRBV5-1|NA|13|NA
TGCGCCAGCAGCTTGGAACTAAGCCGCGAGCAGTACTTC
CASSLELSREQYF
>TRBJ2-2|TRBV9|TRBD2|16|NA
TGTGCCAGCAGCCTCACTAGCGGGAGTACCCCCGGGGAGCTGTTTTTT
CASSLTSGSTPGELFF
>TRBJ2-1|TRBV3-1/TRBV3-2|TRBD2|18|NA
TGTGCCAGCAGCCCTTTCAGGGGGACTAGCGGTAATTACAATGAGCAGTTCTTC
CASSPFRGTSGNYNEQFF
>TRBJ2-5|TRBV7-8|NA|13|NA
TGTGCCAGCAGCTTAGAACAGCAAGAGACCCAGTACTTC
CASSLEQQETQYF